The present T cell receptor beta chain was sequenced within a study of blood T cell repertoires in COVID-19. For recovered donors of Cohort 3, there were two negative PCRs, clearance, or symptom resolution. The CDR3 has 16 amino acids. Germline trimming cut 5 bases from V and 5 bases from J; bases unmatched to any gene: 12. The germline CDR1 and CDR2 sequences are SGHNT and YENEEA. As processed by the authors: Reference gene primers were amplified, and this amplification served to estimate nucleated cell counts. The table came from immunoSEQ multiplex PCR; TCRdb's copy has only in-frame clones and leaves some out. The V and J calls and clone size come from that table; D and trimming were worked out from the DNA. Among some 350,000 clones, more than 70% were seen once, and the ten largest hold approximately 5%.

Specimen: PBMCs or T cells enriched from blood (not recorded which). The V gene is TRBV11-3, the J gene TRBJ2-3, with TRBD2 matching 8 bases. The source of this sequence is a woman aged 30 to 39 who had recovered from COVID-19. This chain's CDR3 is CASSPHRGGWGDTQYF. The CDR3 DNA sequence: TGTGCCAGCAGCCCTCATCGGGGGGGCTGGGGAGATACGCAGTATTTT.